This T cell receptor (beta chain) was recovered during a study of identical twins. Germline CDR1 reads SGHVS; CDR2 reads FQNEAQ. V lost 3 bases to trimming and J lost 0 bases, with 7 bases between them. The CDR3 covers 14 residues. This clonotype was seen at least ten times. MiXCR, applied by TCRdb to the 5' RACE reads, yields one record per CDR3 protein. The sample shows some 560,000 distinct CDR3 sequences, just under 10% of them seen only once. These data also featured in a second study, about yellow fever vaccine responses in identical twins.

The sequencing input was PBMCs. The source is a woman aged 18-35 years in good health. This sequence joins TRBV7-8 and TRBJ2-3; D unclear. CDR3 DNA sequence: TGTGCCAGCAGCTTGTGGCGGAGCACAGATACGCAGTATTTT. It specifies CASSLWRSTDTQYF.